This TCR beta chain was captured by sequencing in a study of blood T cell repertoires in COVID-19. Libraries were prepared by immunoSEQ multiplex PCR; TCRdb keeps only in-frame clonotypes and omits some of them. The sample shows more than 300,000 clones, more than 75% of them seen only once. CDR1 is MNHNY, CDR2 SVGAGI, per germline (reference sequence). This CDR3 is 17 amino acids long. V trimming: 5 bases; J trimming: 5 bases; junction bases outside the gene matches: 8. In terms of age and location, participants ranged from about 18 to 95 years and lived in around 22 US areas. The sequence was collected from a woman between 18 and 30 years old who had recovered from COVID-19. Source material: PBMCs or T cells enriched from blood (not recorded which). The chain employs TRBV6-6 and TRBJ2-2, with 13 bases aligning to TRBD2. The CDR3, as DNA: TGTGCCAGCAGTCTTACTAGCGGGGGGGCCAGGACCGGGGAGCTGTTTTTT. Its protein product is CASSLTSGGARTGELFF.